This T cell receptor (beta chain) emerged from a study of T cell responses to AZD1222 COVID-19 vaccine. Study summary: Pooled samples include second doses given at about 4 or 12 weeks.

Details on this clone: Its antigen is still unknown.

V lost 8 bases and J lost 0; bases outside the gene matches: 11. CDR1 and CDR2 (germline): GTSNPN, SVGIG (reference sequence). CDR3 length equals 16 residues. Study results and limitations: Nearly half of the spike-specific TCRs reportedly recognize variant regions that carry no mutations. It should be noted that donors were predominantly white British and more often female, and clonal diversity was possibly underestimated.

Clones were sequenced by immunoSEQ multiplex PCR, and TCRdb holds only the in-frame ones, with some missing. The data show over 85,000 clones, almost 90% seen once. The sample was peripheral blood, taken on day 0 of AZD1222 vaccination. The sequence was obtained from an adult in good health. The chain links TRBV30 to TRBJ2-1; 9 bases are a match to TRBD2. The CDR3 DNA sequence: TGTGCCGGGCGAGCGGGGGGCCCCAGCTCCTACAATGAGCAGTTCTTC. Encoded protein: CAGRAGGPSSYNEQFF.